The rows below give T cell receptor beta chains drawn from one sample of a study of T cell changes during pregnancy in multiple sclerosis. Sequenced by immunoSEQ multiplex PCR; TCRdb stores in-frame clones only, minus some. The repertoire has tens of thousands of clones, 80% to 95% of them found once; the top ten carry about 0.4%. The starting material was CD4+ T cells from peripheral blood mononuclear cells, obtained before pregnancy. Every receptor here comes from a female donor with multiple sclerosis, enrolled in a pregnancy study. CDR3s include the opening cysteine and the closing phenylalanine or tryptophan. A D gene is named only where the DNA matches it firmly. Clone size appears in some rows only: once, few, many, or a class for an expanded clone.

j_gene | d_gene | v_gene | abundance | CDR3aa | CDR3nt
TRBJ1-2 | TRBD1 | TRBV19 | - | CASRQTGAHNYGYTF | TGTGCCAGTAGACAAACAGGGGCCCACAACTATGGCTACACCTTC
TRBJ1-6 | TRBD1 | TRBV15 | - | CATSREQGPNSPLHF | TGTGCCACCAGCAGAGAACAGGGGCCAAATTCACCCCTCCACTTT
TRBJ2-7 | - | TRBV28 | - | CATYRSRAYF | TGTGCCACCTACCGTAGCAGGGCCTACTTC
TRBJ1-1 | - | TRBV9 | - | CASSMDRNTEAFF | TGTGCCAGCAGCATGGACAGGAACACTGAAGCTTTCTTT
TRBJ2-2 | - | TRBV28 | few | CASSRGGNTGELFF | TGTGCCAGCAGCCGAGGGGGGAACACCGGGGAGCTGTTTTTT
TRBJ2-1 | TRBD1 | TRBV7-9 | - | CASSLGTGSEQFF | TGTGCCAGCAGCCTAGGGACAGGTAGTGAGCAGTTCTTC
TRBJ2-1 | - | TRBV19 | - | CASTREGGDEQFF | TGTGCCAGTACCCGAGAGGGAGGCGATGAGCAGTTCTTC
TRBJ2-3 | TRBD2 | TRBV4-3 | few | CASSQEAGGPLDTQYF | TGCGCCAGCAGCCAGGAAGCGGGGGGGCCTCTAGATACGCAGTATTTT
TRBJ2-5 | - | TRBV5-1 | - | CASTRGVWETQYF | TGCGCCAGCACCCGCGGGGTGTGGGAGACCCAGTACTTC
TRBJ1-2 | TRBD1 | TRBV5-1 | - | CASSFYRQGANFGDGYTF | TGCGCCAGCAGCTTCTACCGACAGGGGGCAAATTTCGGCGATGGCTACACCTTC
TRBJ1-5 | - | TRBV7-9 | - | CASSLSEEYSNQPQHF | TGTGCCAGCAGCTTGTCGGAGGAGTATAGCAATCAGCCCCAGCATTTT
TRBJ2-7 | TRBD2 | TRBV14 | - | CASSQVTKGLAGGEQYF | TGTGCCAGCAGCCAAGTTACAAAGGGACTAGCGGGAGGCGAGCAGTACTTC
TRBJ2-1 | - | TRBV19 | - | CASSIFPVLGIQRNEQFF | TGTGCCAGTAGTATATTCCCCGTACTTGGAATCCAGAGGAATGAGCAGTTCTTC
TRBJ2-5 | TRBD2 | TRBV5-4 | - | CASSSVAGVGETQYF | TGTGCCAGCAGCTCGGTAGCGGGAGTGGGGGAGACCCAGTACTTC
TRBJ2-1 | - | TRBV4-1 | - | CASSHTLEGEQFF | TGCGCCAGCAGCCATACCCTCGAGGGTGAGCAGTTCTTC
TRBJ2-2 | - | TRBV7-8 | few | CASSLFAAGELFF | TGTGCCAGCAGCTTATTCGCGGCCGGGGAGCTGTTTTTT
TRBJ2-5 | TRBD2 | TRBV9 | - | CASSVGLAGGPRQETQYF | TGTGCCAGCAGCGTAGGACTAGCGGGGGGGCCTCGGCAAGAGACCCAGTACTTC
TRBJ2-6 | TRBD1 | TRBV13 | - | CASSLRDRVVLTF | TGTGCCAGCAGCCTCCGGGACAGGGTAGTCCTGACTTTC
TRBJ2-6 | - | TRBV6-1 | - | CASKRGSSGANVLTF | TGTGCCAGCAAAAGGGGAAGCTCTGGGGCCAACGTCCTGACTTTC
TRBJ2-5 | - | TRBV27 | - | CASSLSHLARETQYF | TGTGCCAGCAGTTTATCCCATCTAGCGCGAGAGACCCAGTACTTC
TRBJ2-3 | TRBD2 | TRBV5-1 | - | CASSLASGRALDTQYF | TGCGCCAGCAGCTTGGCCAGCGGGAGGGCTTTAGATACGCAGTATTTT
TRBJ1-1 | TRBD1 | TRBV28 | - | CASSAPRGLDTEAFF | TGTGCCAGCAGTGCACCCAGGGGGCTGGACACTGAAGCTTTCTTT